The TCR beta chain described here comes from a study of T cell repertoires in aging, cancer and after chemotherapy. This clonotype showed up just a few times. TRB rearrangements spanning V, D and J were amplified using mixed TRB-A/B primers. TCRdb reprocessed the multiplex PCR reads via MiXCR and lists one record per CDR3 protein. The sample has approximately 630 distinct CDR3 sequences, about half seen once. TCR beta rearrangements were amplified from peripheral blood genomic DNA. In germline, CDR1 is MDHEN, CDR2 SYDVKM. V was clipped by 3 bases and J by 3 bases, with 5 bases between them. The CDR3 totals 12 residues.

J is TRBJ1-1 and V is TRBV28; no firm D call. Sample: blood. The receptor's source is a human donor in good health. The CDR3 bases are TGTGCCAGCAGTTTCGTCGACACTGAAGCTTTCTTT. Amino acids: CASSFVDTEAFF.